The rows below give T cell receptor beta chains drawn from one sample of a study of cytomegalovirus exposure and HLA in healthy donors. Profiling relied on immunoSEQ multiplex PCR, and the TCRdb table lists in-frame clones only, not all of them. Of about 90,000 clones listed, roughly 78% are singletons. The sequencing sample was made of PBMCs. The source is a woman between 40 and 50 years old in good health and CMV-seropositive. CDR3s include the opening cysteine and the closing phenylalanine or tryptophan. The D gene is left open where the match is weak. Clone size is not always given. Where it is, it says once, few, many or a class for expanded clones.

size: .
D: .
J: TRBJ2-2
V: TRBV7-8
length: 13
DNA: TGTGCCAGCAGCTTAGGGAGGAACGGGGAGCTGTTTTTT
CDR3: CASSLGRNGELFF

size: .
D: .
J: TRBJ1-1
V: TRBV19
length: 12
DNA: TGTGCCAGTACCACAGCGAACACTGAAGCTTTCTTT
CDR3: CASTTANTEAFF

size: once
D: TRBD2
J: TRBJ2-7
V: TRBV2
length: 18
DNA: TGTGCCAGCAGTGAAGCTCCGTTCTGGACTAGCGGGAACAACGAGCAGTACTTC
CDR3: CASSEAPFWTSGNNEQYF

size: .
D: TRBD1
J: TRBJ2-5
V: TRBV15
length: 15
DNA: TGTGCCACCAGCAGCCCCGGGACAGGGGAAGAGACCCAGTACTTC
CDR3: CATSSPGTGEETQYF

size: .
D: .
J: TRBJ1-5
V: TRBV5-1
length: 15
DNA: TGCGCCAGCAGCTTGGATGCGTACAGCAATCAGCCCCAGCATTTT
CDR3: CASSLDAYSNQPQHF

size: .
D: TRBD1
J: TRBJ1-2
V: TRBV7-9
length: 16
DNA: TGTTCCAGCAGCTTAGCGACTGGGACAGGGGACTATGGCTACACCTTC
CDR3: CSSSLATGTGDYGYTF

size: .
D: .
J: TRBJ2-7
V: TRBV2
length: 15
DNA: TGTGCCAGCAGTGTCGAGCGGGCCAGCCCCTACGAGCAGTACTTC
CDR3: CASSVERASPYEQYF

size: .
D: TRBD1
J: TRBJ2-3
V: TRBV2
length: 15
DNA: TGTGCCAGCACCCTCGACAGGGGATGGCCAGATACGCAGTATTTT
CDR3: CASTLDRGWPDTQYF

size: .
D: .
J: TRBJ2-7
V: TRBV4-3
length: 14
DNA: TGCGCCAGCGGCCAAGAACTAGCCTCCTACGAGCAGTACTTC
CDR3: CASGQELASYEQYF

size: once
D: TRBD2
J: TRBJ2-7
V: TRBV7-6
length: 16
DNA: TGTGCCAGCAGCTTAGGTTCAGGGTTCGGGGGGAACGAGCAGTACTTC
CDR3: CASSLGSGFGGNEQYF

size: .
D: TRBD2
J: TRBJ2-7
V: TRBV5-4
length: 15
DNA: TGTGCCAGCAGCGCCCCGGGGCGGGAGTTGAGCGAGCAGTACTTC
CDR3: CASSAPGRELSEQYF

size: .
D: TRBD1
J: TRBJ1-2
V: TRBV7-9
length: 17
DNA: TGTGCCAGCAGCTTTCTCATCCCGGGACAGGGGTACTATGGCTACACCTTC
CDR3: CASSFLIPGQGYYGYTF

size: .
D: .
J: TRBJ2-5
V: TRBV5-8
length: 16
DNA: TGTGCCAGCAGCTTGGAGCGAGGGAATAGGAGAGAGACCCAGTACTTC
CDR3: CASSLERGNRRETQYF

size: few
D: TRBD2
J: TRBJ2-1
V: TRBV4-3
length: 16
DNA: TGCGCCAGCAGCCAAGAACCTAGCGGGACCTACAATGAGCAGTTCTTC
CDR3: CASSQEPSGTYNEQFF

size: .
D: .
J: TRBJ2-3
V: TRBV28
length: 13
DNA: TGTGCCAGCAGAGGGAGCCGTCGAAATACGCAGTATTTT
CDR3: CASRGSRRNTQYF

size: .
D: .
J: TRBJ2-3
V: TRBV29-1
length: 16
DNA: TGCAGCGTTGAAGATCTGGCCGGGAGTCAGCCAGATACGCAGTATTTT
CDR3: CSVEDLAGSQPDTQYF

size: few
D: TRBD2
J: TRBJ2-1
V: TRBV19
length: 15
DNA: TGTGCCAGTGGGTTCGGGACTAGGTTTTTGGGTGAGCAGTTCTTC
CDR3: CASGFGTRFLGEQFF

size: .
D: TRBD1
J: TRBJ1-2
V: TRBV19
length: 15
DNA: TGTGCCAGTAGCACCGGGACAGGGGGCAGCTATGGCTACACCTTC
CDR3: CASSTGTGGSYGYTF

size: .
D: TRBD1
J: TRBJ1-2
V: TRBV28
length: 14
DNA: TGTGCCAGCAGTTTACCGCAGGGGGCGCGGGGCTACACCTTC
CDR3: CASSLPQGARGYTF

size: .
D: .
J: TRBJ2-2
V: TRBV19
length: 14
DNA: TGTGCCAGTAGTATGGGCAGGGGTATCGGGGAGCTGTTTTTT
CDR3: CASSMGRGIGELFF

size: .
D: TRBD2
J: TRBJ2-3
V: TRBV30
length: 15
DNA: TGTGCCTGGAGTCTAAGACCAGCGGGGAGAGATACGCAGTATTTT
CDR3: CAWSLRPAGRDTQYF

size: .
D: .
J: TRBJ2-7
V: TRBV5-4
length: 13
DNA: TGTGCCTTTCAACTAGCTTTCTCTTTCGAGCAGTACTTC
CDR3: CAFQLAFSFEQYF

size: few
D: TRBD2
J: TRBJ2-1
V: TRBV19
length: 14
DNA: TGTGCCAGTAGTATAGGTGTTAGCGGGGATGAGCAGTTCTTC
CDR3: CASSIGVSGDEQFF

size: .
D: .
J: TRBJ2-3
V: TRBV11-1
length: 16
DNA: TGTGCCAGCAGCTTAGTTCGGGAGTATTCCACAGATACGCAGTATTTT
CDR3: CASSLVREYSTDTQYF